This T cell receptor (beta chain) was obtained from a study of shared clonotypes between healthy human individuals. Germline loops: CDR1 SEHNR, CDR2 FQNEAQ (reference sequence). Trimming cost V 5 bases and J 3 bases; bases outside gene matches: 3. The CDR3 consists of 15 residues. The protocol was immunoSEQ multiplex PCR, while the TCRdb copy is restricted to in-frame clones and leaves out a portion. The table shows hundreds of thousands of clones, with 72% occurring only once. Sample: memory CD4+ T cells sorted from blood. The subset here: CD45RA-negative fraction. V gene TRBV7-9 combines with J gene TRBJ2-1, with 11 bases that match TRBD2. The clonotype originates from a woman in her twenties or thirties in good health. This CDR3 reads CASSPTSGGYNEQFF. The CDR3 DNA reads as TGTGCCAGCAGCCCCACTAGCGGGGGCTACAATGAGCAGTTCTTC.